Detailed here is one T cell receptor beta chain. Its antigen specificity is not known. This likely reflects a read error, since a far larger clone is one base away. These data belong to a study of shared clonotypes between healthy human individuals (dated by TCRdb to about 2020). Regarding the complete study: A couple of women and a few men aged 18 to 49 years were included in the cohort. Different laboratories and diverse techniques were used to prepare libraries and sequence TCR repertoires, to increase sequencing depth and limit assay-specific biases. The study deeply sequenced blood TCR repertoires of about five healthy adults to estimate repertoire size and the extent of clonotype sharing between individuals. For each donor, three plates each were used for CD4 naive and CD4 memory, two plates were used for CD8 naive, and one plate was used for CD8 memory. Leukapheresis yielded between about 0.85 and 10 billion PBMCs per donor.

Donors were healthy HIV-negative adults with no recently reported acute infections or vaccinations. All donors were Caucasian adults living in Nashville, Tennessee, USA. The CD8 memory samples were a combination of magnetically selected CD45RO+ cells and CCR7-negative CD45RA+ effector memory (TemRA) cells. Blood was obtained by leukapheresis, after which PBMCs were separated by Ficoll-Histopaque density gradient centrifugation and cryopreserved in liquid nitrogen vapor phase. Analytical flow cytometry was used to check the purity and quantity of every magnetically sorted T cell population. Genomic DNA was isolated from each sorted fraction and quantified by UV absorbance on a Nanodrop 2000c. V drops 4 bases and J drops 3 bases, leaving 7 bases in between. Sequences LGHNA (CDR1) and YSLEER (CDR2) are obtained from the germline V gene. Taken from cysteine to phenylalanine, the CDR3 has 12 residues. Just the 36-base CDR3 DNA is kept, in frame starting at base 1.

Using the deep immunoSEQ assay, TCR CDR3 regions were amplified from genomic DNA by multiplex PCR. Genomic DNA extracted from each cell subset was distributed evenly over all wells of several immunoSEQ 96-well plates, and each plate served as one replicate. For sorted subsets, around 200 ng genomic DNA, equal to 30,000 or so T cell genomes, was loaded into each replicate PCR. Purified libraries were quantified with a Qubit 3.0 fluorometer, sized on a Bioanalyzer 2100, and re-quantified with the KAPA Library Quantification kit. Each immunoSEQ 96-well plate was sequenced on its own single-read 150-cycle Illumina NextSeq 550 flow cell. The authors processed their data as follows. Because the immunoSEQ output held only junctional sequences and lacked quality scores, the filtering could not match the filtering applied to full-length reads. Sequences were annotated with PyIR, a Python wrapper for IgBLAST v1.9, and V/J genes and CDR3 were assigned using IMGT germline references. Reads were removed for weak V/J assignments (E-value above 1e-6), missing CDR3, stop codons, out-of-frame junctions, or ambiguous translated residues. V3J clonotypes were defined as sequences sharing the same inferred V gene, J gene, and CDR3 amino acid sequence. The percentage overlap between two repertoires was calculated by dividing the number of shared unique clonotypes by the size of the smaller repertoire. RTK rarefaction, the Chao1 estimator, and Recon v2.1 estimates of unobserved clonotypes were used to assess repertoire richness. Generation probabilities for all TCRbeta clonotypes obtained by the gDNA method from a few donors were computed using OLGA. TCRdb mirrors the immuneACCESS table, restricted to in-frame sequences. Some clones are absent from its copies; in checked studies, under half trace to an unresolved V gene, and the reason for the others is unknown. D and trimming were read from the DNA, whereas the V and J calls and clone size are those reported in that table. The sample yields approximately 640,000 clones; around 91% were counted once. The ten largest clones take up roughly 36% of the sample.

Broad study findings and their caveats: Incomplete sequencing was indicated by rarefaction of sorted-subset datasets, despite the large sequencing depth. Only blood was sampled, and tissue TCR repertoires likely differ from those in blood. Naive subsets generally had larger estimated clonotype richness than memory subsets did. Because the study included a small number of donors, the genetic and exposure-history diversity represented was limited. Compared with non-shared clonotypes, the clonotypes found in all four sorted-subset donors had higher generation probabilities. Pairwise subsampling led to the expectation that sequencing depth would affect the degree of clonotype sharing among donors. Sharing across four donors was observed for about 4.8% of naive CD4, less than 4% of naive CD8, about 2.3% of memory CD4, and less than 0.45% of memory CD8 clonotypes.

Sequenced sample: memory CD8+ T cells from PBMCs. The cell subset or site label, read with the paper, signifies: CD45RO+ cells pooled with CCR7-negative TemRA cells. This receptor was obtained from a man aged 18-30 years in good health. Some clones in this sample may be carry-over from other donors' samples. The sequence joins TRBV4-3 to TRBJ2-7, with the identity of the D gene unclear. The DNA is TGCGCCAGCAGCCCAGGAGACTACGAGCAGTACTTC. Its protein reads: CASSPGDYEQYF.